This section outlines one T cell receptor beta chain sequence together with its context. This may stem from a read error, because a much larger clone lies one nucleotide away. The data derive from a study of T cells in Graves' hyperthyroidism and ophthalmopathy. Study-wide context: Peripheral blood sampling occurred at initial diagnosis, before any treatment.

CDR3 length: 12 residues. From germline, CDR1 is DFQATT and CDR2 SNEGSKA (reference sequence). The hyperthyroidism patients had all been newly diagnosed, and their disease duration was under 2 months. Their ages ranged from 18 to 65 years. Researchers barred patients who had uncontrolled infection, other autoimmune disease, pregnancy or lactation. TCR beta CDR3 regions were amplified from RNA transcripts. The HTBI set primed first-round TCR CDR3 RT-PCR. TCRdb used MiXCR to reprocess the multiplex PCR reads, holding one entry per CDR3 protein. The sample lists roughly 290,000 distinct CDR3 sequences; 13% were seen once.

Input material: blood. This TCR derives from a woman aged 25 to 45 with Graves' hyperthyroidism that later progressed to Graves' ophthalmopathy. The J gene is TRBJ2-1, the V gene TRBV20-1, with D possibly TRBD1 on 6 matching bases. The CDR3 coding sequence is TGCAGTGCTAGCCCCCGGGACAATGGGCAGTTCTTC. Protein sequence: CSASPRDNGQFF.